Listed here is a single T cell receptor beta chain. Trimming removed 6 bases from V and 10 bases from J, with 12 bases in between. CDR1 is MDHEN and CDR2 is SYDVKM in the germline V gene. The CDR3 is made up of 12 amino acids. The method was immunoSEQ multiplex PCR; TCRdb's version includes in-frame clones alone and lacks a portion of them. The sample shows 250,000 or so clones, around nine tenths of them seen only once. The entry originates in a study of blood T cell repertoires in COVID-19. At the level of the study: Samples of COVID-19 (acute and convalescent) were obtained from the United States, Italy and Spain. Nucleic acid was either cDNA or gDNA, and it came from T cells, B-cell-depleted T cells, or PBMCs.

This sequence originates from a middle-aged woman who had recovered from COVID-19. Sequenced: peripheral blood. The chain recombines TRBV28 with TRBJ1-4; D is possibly TRBD1 (6 bases). The CDR3 DNA is TGTGCCAGCAGCCGGGACATTGGAAAACTGTTTTTT. It is translated as CASSRDIGKLFF.